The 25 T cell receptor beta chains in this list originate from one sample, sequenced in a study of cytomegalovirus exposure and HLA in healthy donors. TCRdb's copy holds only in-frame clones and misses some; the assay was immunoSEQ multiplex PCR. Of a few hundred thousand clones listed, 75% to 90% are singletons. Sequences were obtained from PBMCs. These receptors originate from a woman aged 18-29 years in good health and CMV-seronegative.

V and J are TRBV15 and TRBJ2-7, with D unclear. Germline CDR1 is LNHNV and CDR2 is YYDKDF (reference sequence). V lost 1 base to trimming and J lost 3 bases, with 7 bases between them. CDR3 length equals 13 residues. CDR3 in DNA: TGTGCCACCAGCAGAGGACTCAACTACGAGCAGTACTTC. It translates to CATSRGLNYEQYF.

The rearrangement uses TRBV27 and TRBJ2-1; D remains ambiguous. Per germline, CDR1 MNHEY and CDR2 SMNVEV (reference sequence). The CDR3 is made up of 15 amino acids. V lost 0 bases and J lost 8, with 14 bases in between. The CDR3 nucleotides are TGTGCCAGCAGTTTATCGCGGCTCACACCCGATGAGCAGTTCTTC. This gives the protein CASSLSRLTPDEQFF.

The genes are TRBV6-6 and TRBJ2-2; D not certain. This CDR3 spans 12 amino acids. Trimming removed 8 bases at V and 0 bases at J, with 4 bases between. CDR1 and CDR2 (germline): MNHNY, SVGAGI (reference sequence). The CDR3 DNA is TGTGCCAGCCACTCGAACACCGGGGAGCTGTTTTTT. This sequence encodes CASHSNTGELFF.

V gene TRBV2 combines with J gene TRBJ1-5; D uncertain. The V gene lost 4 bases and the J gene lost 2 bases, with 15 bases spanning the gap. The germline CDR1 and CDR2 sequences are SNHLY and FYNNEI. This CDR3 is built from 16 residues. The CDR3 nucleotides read TGTGCCAGCAGTGGGAAAGCGGGAACCGGCAATCAGCCCCAGCATTTT. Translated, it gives CASSGKAGTGNQPQHF.

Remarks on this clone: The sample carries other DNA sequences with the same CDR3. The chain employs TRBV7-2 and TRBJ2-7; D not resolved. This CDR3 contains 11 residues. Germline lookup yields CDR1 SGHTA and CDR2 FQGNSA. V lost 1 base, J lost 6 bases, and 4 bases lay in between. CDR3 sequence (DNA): TGTGCCAGCAGCTTAGTATCCGAGCAGTACTTC. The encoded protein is CASSLVSEQYF.

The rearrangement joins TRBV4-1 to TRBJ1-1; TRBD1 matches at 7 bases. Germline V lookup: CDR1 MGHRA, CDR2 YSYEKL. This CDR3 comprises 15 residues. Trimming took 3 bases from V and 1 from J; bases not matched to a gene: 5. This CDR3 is CASSHTGTENTEAFF. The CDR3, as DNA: TGCGCCAGCAGCCATACCGGGACAGAGAACACTGAAGCTTTCTTT.

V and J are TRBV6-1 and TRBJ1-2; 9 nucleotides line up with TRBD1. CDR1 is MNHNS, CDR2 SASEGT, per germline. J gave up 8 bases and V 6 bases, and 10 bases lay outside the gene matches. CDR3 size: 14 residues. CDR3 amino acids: CASSPGQGWRGYTF. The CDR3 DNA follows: TGTGCCAGCAGCCCGGGACAGGGCTGGAGGGGCTACACCTTC.

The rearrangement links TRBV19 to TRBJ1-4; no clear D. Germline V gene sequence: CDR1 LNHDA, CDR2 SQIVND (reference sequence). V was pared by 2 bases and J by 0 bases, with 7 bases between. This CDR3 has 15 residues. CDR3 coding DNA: TGTGCCAGTAGTATATGGACTGCAACTAATGAAAAACTGTTTTTT. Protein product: CASSIWTATNEKLFF.

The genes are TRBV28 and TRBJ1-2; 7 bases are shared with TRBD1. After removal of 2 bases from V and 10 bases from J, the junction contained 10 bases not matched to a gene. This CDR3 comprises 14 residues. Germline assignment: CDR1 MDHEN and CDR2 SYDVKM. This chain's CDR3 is CASSLSIGQAYYTF. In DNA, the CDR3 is TGTGCCAGCAGTTTAAGTATCGGACAGGCGTACTACACCTTC.

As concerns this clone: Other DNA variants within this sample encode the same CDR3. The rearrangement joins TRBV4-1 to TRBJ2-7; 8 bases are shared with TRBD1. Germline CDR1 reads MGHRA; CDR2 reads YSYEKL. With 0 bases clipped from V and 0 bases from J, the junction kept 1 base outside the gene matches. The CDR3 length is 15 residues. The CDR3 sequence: CASSQEGQGSYEQYF. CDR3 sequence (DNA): TGCGCCAGCAGCCAAGAAGGACAGGGCTCCTACGAGCAGTACTTC.

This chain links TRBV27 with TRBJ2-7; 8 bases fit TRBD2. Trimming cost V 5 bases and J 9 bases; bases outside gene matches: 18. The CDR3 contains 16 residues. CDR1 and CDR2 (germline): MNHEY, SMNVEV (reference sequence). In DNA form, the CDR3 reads TGTGCCAGCAGTCCCCTGGAAACTAGCGGTGTTAGAGTGCAGTACTTC. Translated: CASSPLETSGVRVQYF.

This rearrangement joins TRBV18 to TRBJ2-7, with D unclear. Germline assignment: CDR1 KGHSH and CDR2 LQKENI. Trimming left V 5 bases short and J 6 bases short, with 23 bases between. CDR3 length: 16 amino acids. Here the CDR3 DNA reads TGTGCCAGCTCAGAGTTATCCCAATTCCCCCTCTCCGAGCAGTACTTC. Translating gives CASSELSQFPLSEQYF.

The CDR3 here is CASSLQGGRSYNEQFF. The DNA of the CDR3 is TGTGCCAGCAGTTTACAGGGAGGAAGGTCCTACAATGAGCAGTTCTTC. The chain is built from TRBV27 and TRBJ2-1, with D possibly being TRBD2 (6 bases). Deletions cut 2 bases from V and 1 base from J, with 12 bases between. In germline, CDR1 is MNHEY, CDR2 SMNVEV (reference sequence). The CDR3 sequence is 16 residues long.

CDR3 nucleotide sequence: TGTGCCAGCAGCTTGCAGGGGGTTGAAGACGAGCAGTACTTC. Protein: CASSLQGVEDEQYF. This chain connects TRBV7-9 to TRBJ2-7, with 7 nucleotides matching TRBD1. Trimming removed 3 bases from V and 5 bases from J; junction bases left unmatched: 7. The V gene's germline CDR1 is SEHNR and CDR2 FQNEAQ (reference sequence). The CDR3 is 14 residues long.

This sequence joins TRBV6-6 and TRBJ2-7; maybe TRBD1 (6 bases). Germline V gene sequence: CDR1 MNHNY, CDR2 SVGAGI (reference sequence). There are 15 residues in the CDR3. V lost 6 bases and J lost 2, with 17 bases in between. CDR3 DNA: TGTGCCAGCAGCCACCCAGGGGCTGAGGCCTACGAGCAGTACTTC. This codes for CASSHPGAEAYEQYF.

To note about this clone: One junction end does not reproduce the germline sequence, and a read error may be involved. CDR3: CASSDSGLRQETQYF. CDR3 nucleotides: TGTGCCAGCAGTGACTCGGGACTCAGACAAGAGACCCAGTACTTC. V is TRBV6-6 and J is TRBJ2-5; the D gene is possibly TRBD2 (6 bases). The CDR3 is 15 amino acids. Germline V CDR1 and CDR2: MNHNY, SVGAGI (reference sequence).

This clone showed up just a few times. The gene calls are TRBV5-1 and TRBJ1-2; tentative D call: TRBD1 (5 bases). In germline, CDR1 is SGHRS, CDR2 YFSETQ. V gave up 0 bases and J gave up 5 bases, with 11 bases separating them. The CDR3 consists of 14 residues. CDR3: CASSLEQVGYGYTF. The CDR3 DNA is TGCGCCAGCAGCTTGGAACAGGTTGGATATGGCTACACCTTC.

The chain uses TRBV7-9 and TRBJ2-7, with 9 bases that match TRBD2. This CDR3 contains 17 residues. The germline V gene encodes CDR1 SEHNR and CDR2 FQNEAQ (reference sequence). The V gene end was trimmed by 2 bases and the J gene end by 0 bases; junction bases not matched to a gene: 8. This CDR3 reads CASSLTDSGGLSYEQYF. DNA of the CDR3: TGTGCCAGCAGCTTAACCGATAGCGGGGGACTCTCCTACGAGCAGTACTTC.

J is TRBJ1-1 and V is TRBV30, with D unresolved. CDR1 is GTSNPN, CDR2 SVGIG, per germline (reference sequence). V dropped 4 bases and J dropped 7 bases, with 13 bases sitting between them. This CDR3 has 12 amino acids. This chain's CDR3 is CAWKTRWNEAFF. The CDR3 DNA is TGTGCCTGGAAGACGAGGTGGAATGAAGCTTTCTTT.

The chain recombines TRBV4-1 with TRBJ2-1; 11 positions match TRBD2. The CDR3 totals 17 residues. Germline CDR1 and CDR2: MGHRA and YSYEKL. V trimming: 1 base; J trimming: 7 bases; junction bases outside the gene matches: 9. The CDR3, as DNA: TGCGCCAGCAGCCAAGTGGGGATAGCGGGAGGGAATAATGAGCAGTTCTTC. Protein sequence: CASSQVGIAGGNNEQFF.

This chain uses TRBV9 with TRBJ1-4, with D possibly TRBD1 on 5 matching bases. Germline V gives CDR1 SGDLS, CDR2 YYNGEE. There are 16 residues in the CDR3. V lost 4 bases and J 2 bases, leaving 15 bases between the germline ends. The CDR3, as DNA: TGTGCCAGCAGCCCTATAAATGACAGTACTAATGAAAAACTGTTTTTT. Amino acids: CASSPINDSTNEKLFF.

DNA for the CDR3: TGTGCCAGCAGTTATAGCTTCACCGGGGAGCTGTTTTTT. Its protein is CASSYSFTGELFF. The chain couples TRBV6-5 to TRBJ2-2; D ambiguous. With 3 bases removed from V and 4 bases from J, the gap between germline ends came to 6 bases. CDR1 is MNHEY and CDR2 is SVGAGI in the germline V gene. The CDR3 is made up of 13 amino acids.

The CDR3: CASSKVIPRESHEQYF. In DNA form, the CDR3 reads TGTGCCAGCAGCAAGGTGATTCCGAGGGAGTCCCACGAGCAGTACTTC. The chain couples TRBV21-1 to TRBJ2-7; the table names TRBD2, a call not compared with the DNA. TRBV21-1 is a pseudogene. The CDR3 totals 16 residues.

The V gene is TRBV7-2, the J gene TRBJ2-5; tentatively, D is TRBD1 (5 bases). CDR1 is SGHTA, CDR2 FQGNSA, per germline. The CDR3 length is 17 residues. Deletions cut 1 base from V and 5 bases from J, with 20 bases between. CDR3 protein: CASSLDPGRVNRETQYF. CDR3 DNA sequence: TGTGCCAGCAGCTTAGATCCCGGACGCGTAAACAGGGAGACCCAGTACTTC.

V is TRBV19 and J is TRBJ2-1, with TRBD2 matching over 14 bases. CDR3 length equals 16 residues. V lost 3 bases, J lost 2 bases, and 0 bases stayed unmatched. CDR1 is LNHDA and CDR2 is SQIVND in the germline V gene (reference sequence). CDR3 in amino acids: CASSMTSGRAYNEQFF. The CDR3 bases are TGTGCCAGTAGTATGACTAGCGGGAGGGCCTACAATGAGCAGTTCTTC.